A single sample gave rise to the 5 T cell receptor beta chains below, sequenced in a study of chemoradiotherapy in HPV16-positive cancers. Using immunoSEQ multiplex PCR, the repertoire was profiled, and TCRdb retains in-frame clones only, with some absent. The sample lists 6,000 to 7,500 clones; around 90% were seen once. This material consisted of tumor tissue, taken from a patient who underwent chemoradiotherapy. The source is a human donor with HPV-associated anogenital cancer.

J is TRBJ2-3 and V is TRBV5-1; D remains ambiguous. Germline CDR1 reads SGHRS; CDR2 reads YFSETQ. Trimming took 4 bases from V and 2 from J, leaving 5 bases between them. The CDR3 has 12 amino acids. The CDR3 is CASSAFTDTQYF. In DNA form, the CDR3 reads TGCGCCAGCAGCGCGTTCACAGATACGCAGTATTTT.

The chain uses TRBV9 and TRBJ1-1, with a tentative D call TRBD1 (6 bases). In germline, CDR1 is SGDLS, CDR2 YYNGEE. The CDR3 has 12 amino acids. V was clipped by 4 bases and J by 5 bases, with 9 bases between them. CDR3 in DNA: TGTGCCAGCAGCTTAGGACAGACTGAAGCTTTCTTT. It specifies CASSLGQTEAFF.

This clone was found a few times. This chain links TRBV5-1 with TRBJ2-1; no firm D call. Germline loops: CDR1 SGHRS, CDR2 YFSETQ. The germline V and J ends were trimmed by 5 bases and 3 bases, with 12 bases remaining between them. The CDR3 is 14 amino acids. The CDR3 nucleotides are TGCGCCAGCAGAGGTAGTGGCAACTACAATGAGCAGTTCTTC. Protein sequence: CASRGSGNYNEQFF.

The V call is TRBV11-2, the J call TRBJ2-3; 11 bases align to TRBD1. Germline lookup yields CDR1 SGHAT and CDR2 FQNNGV. Germline trimming cut 7 bases from V and 3 bases from J; bases unmatched to any gene: 9. The CDR3 spans 16 residues. CDR3 sequence reads: CASTITGTGGTDTQYF. The CDR3, as DNA: TGTGCCAGCACCATTACCGGGACAGGGGGTACAGATACGCAGTATTTT.

The V call is TRBV7-2, the J call TRBJ2-7, with D perhaps matching TRBD2 (6 bases). Germline CDR1 is SGHTA and CDR2 is FQGNSA. The CDR3 is 14 amino acids. V lost 5 bases, J lost 4 bases, and 15 bases lay in between. The CDR3, as DNA: TGTGCCAGCAGCCGAGAAGGAGGGAAGTACGAGCAGTACTTC. Protein product: CASSREGGKYEQYF.